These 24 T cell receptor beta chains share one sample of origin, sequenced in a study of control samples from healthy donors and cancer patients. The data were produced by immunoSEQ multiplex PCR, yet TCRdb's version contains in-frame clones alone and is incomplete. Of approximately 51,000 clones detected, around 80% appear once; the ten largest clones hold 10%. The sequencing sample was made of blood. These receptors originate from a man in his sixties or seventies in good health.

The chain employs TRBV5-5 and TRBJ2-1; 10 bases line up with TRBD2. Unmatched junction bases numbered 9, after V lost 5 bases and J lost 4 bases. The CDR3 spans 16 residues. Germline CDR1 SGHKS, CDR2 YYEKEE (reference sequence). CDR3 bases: TGTGCCAGCAGATATCTCCTAGCGGGGGCTTACAATGAGCAGTTCTTC. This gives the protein CASRYLLAGAYNEQFF. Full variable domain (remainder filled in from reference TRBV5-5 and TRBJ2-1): DAGVTQSPTHLIKTRGQQVTLRCSPISGHKSVSWYQQVLGQGPQFIFQYYEKEERGRGNFPDRFSARQFPNYSSELNVNALLLGDSALYLCASRYLLAGAYNEQFFGPGTRLTVL.

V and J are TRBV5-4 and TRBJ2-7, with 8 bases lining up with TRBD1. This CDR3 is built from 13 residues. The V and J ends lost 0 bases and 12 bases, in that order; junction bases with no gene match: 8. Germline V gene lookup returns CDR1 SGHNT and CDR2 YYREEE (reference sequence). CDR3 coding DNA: TGTGCCAGCAGCTTGGGTGGGGCAGGGGGCACGTACTTC. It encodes CASSLGGAGGTYF.

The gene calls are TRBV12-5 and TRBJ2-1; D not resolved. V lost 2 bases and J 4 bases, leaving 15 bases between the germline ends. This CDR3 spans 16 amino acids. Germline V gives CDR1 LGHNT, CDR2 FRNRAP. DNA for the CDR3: TGTGCTAGTGGTTTGTTCCCCCCACACTTATACAATGAGCAGTTCTTC. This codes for CASGLFPPHLYNEQFF.

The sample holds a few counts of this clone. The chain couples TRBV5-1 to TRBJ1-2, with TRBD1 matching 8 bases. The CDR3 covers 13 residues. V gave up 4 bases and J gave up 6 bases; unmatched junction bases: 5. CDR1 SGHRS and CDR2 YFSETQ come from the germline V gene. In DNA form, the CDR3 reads TGCGCCAGCAGCGAAGGGACAGGCGATGGCTACACCTTC. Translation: CASSEGTGDGYTF. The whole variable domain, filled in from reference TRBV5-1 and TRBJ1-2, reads KAGVTQTPRYLIKTRGQQVTLSCSPISGHRSVSWYQQTPGQGLQFLFEYFSETQRNKGNFPGRFSGRQFSNSRSEMNVSTLELGDSALYLCASSEGTGDGYTFGSGTRLTVV.

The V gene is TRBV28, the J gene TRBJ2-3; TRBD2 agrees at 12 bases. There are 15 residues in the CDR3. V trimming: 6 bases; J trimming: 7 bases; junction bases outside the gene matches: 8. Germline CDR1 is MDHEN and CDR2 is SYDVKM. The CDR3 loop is CASSTLLAGGNTQYF. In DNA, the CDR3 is TGTGCCAGCAGCACGTTACTAGCGGGGGGAAATACGCAGTATTTT.

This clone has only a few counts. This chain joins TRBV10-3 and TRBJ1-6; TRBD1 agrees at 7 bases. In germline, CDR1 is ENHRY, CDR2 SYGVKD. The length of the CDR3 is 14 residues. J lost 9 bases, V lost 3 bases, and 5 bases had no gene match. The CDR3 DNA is TGTGCCATCAGTGAAAGGGGGCGTGCTTCACCCCTCCACTTT. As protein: CAISERGRASPLHF.

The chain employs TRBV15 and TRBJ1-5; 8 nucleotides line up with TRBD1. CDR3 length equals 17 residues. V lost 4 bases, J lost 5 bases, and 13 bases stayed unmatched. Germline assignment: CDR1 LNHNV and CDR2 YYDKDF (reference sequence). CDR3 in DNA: TGTGCCACCAGCACGCCGACAGGGGAGTCGGGGTATCAGCCCCAGCATTTT. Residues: CATSTPTGESGYQPQHF. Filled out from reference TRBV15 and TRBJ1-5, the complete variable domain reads DAMVIQNPRYQVTQFGKPVTLSCSQTLNHNVMYWYQQKSSQAPKLLFHYYDKDFNNEADTPDNFQSRRPNTSFCFLDIRSPGLGDTAMYLCATSTPTGESGYQPQHFGDGTRLSIL.

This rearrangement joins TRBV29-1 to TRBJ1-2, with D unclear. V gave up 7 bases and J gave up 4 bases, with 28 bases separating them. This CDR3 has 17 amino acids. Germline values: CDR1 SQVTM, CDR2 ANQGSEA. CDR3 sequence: CSAPEGFSRRGGYGYTF. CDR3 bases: TGCAGCGCCCCCGAGGGATTTTCGAGAAGAGGTGGCTATGGCTACACCTTC. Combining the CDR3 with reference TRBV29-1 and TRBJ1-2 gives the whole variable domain SAVISQKPSRDICQRGTSLTIQCQVDSQVTMMFWYRQQPGQSLTLIATANQGSEATYESGFVIDKFPISRPNLTFSTLTVSNMSPEDSSIYLCSAPEGFSRRGGYGYTFGSGTRLTVV.

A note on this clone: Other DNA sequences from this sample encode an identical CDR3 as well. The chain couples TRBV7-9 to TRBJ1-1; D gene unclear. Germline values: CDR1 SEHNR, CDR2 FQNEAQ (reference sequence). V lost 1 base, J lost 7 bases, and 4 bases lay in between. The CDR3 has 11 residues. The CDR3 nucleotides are TGTGCCAGCAGCTTAGAAGGTGAAGCTTTCTTT. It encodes CASSLEGEAFF.

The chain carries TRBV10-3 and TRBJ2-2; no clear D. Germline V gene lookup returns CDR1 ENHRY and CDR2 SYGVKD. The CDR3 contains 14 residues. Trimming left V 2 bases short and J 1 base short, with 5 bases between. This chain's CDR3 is CAISEGKNTGELFF. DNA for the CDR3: TGTGCCATCAGTGAGGGAAAGAACACCGGGGAGCTGTTTTTT.

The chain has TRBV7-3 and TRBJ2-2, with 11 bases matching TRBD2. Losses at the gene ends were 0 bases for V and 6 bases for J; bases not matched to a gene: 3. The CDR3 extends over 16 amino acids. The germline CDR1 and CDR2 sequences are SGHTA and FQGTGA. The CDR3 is CASSLTSGRVAGELFF. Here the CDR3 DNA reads TGTGCCAGCAGCTTAACTAGCGGGAGGGTGGCCGGGGAGCTGTTTTTT.

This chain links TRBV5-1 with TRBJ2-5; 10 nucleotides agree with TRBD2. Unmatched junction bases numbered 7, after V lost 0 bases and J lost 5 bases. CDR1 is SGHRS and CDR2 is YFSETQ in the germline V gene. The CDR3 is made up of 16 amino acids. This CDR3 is CASSLASGGEGETQYF. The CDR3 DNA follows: TGCGCCAGCAGCTTGGCTAGCGGGGGCGAGGGGGAGACCCAGTACTTC.

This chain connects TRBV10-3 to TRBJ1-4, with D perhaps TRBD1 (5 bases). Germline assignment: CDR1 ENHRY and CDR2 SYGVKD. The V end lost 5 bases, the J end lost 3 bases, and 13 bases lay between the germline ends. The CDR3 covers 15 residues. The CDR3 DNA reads TGTGCCATCAGTAAAGAGGGGAATCCTAATGAAAAACTGTTTTTT. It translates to CAISKEGNPNEKLFF.

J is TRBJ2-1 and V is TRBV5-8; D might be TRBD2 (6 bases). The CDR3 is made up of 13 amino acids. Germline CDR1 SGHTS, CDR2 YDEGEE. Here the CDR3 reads CGAGRVGWNEQFF. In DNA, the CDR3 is TGTGGAGCGGGCAGGGTCGGGTGGAATGAGCAGTTCTTC.

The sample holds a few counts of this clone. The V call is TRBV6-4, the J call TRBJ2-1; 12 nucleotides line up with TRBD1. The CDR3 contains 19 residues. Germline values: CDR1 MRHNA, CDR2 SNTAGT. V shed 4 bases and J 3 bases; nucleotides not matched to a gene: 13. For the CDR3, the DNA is TGTGCCAGCAGTGCCAAGTTCCCGGGACAGGGGGCGGGCTACAATGAGCAGTTCTTC. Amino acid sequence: CASSAKFPGQGAGYNEQFF.

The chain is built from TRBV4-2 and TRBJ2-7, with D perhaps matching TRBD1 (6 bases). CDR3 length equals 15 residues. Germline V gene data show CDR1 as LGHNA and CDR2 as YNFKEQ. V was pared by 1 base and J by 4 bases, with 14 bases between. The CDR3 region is CASSQAPPGAYEQYF. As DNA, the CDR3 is TGTGCCAGCAGCCAAGCCCCACCAGGGGCGTACGAGCAGTACTTC.

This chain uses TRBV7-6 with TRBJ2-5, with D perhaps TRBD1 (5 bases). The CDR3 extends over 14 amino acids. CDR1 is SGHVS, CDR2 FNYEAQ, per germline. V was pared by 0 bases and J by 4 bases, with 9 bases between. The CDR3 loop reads CASSLALRGETQYF. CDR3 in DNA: TGTGCCAGCAGCTTAGCGTTAAGGGGAGAGACCCAGTACTTC.

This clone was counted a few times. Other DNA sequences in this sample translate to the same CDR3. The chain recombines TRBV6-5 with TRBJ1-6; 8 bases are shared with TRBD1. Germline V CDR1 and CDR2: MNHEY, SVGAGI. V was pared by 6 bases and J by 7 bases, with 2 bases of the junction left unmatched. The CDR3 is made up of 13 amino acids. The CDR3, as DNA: TGTGCCAGCAGCCGGACAGGGAATTCACCCCTCCACTTT. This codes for CASSRTGNSPLHF.

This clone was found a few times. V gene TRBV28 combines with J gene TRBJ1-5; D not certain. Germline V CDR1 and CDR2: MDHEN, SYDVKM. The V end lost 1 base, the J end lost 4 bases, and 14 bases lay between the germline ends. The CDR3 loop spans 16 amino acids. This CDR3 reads CASSLSKGVRNQPQHF. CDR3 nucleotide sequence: TGTGCCAGCAGTTTATCCAAGGGAGTAAGAAATCAGCCCCAGCATTTT.

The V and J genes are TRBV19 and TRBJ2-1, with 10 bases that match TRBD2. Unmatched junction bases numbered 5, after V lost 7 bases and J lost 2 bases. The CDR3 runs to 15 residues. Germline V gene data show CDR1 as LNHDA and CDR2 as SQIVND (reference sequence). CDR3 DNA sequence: TGTGCCAGTAAGAGCGGGAGGGTGGCCTACAATGAGCAGTTCTTC. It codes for CASKSGRVAYNEQFF.

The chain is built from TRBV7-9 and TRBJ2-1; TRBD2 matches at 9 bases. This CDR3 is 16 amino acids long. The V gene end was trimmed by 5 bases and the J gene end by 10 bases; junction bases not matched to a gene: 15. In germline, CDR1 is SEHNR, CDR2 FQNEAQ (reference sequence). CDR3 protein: CASSQGGGRAVREQFF. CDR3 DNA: TGTGCCAGCAGCCAAGGGGGCGGGAGGGCCGTAAGGGAGCAGTTCTTC. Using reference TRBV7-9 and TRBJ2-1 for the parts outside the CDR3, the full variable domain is DTGVSQNPRHKITKRGQNVTFRCDPISEHNRLYWYRQTLGQGPEFLTYFQNEAQLEKSRLLSDRFSAERPKGSFSTLEIQRTEQGDSAMYLCASSQGGGRAVREQFFGPGTRLTVL.

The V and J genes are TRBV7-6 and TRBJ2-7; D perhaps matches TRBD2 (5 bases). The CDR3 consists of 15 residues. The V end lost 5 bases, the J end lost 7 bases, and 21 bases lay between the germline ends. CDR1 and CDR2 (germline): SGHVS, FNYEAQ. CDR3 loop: CASSPYSEIPGEQYF. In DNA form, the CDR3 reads TGTGCCAGCAGCCCTTATTCAGAGATCCCGGGGGAGCAGTACTTC. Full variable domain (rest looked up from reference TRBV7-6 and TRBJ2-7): GAGVSQSPRYKVTKRGQDVALRCDPISGHVSLYWYRQALGQGPEFLTYFNYEAQQDKSGLPNDRFSAERPEGSISTLTIQRTEQRDSAMYRCASSPYSEIPGEQYFGPGTRLTVT.

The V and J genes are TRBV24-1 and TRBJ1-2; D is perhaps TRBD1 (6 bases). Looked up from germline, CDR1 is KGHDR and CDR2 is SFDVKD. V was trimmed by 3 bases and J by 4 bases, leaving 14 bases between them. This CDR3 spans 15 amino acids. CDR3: CATSDGAGAGYGYTF. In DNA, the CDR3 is TGTGCCACCAGTGATGGGGCAGGGGCTGGCTATGGCTACACCTTC.

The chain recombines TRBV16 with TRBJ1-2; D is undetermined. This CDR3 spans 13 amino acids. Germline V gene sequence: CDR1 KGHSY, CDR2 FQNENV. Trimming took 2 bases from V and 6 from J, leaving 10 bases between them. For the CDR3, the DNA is TGTGCCAGCAGCCAAGGACCGGAAAATGGCTACACCTTC. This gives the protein CASSQGPENGYTF.